One and the same sample provided the 21 T cell receptor beta chains below, sequenced in a study of CD8+ T cells in alopecia areata. The treatment was: oral pan-JAK inhibitor, 5-10 mg twice daily. Extraction and reverse transcription of RNA yielded cDNA as the sequencing template. The protocol was immunoSEQ multiplex PCR, while the TCRdb copy is restricted to in-frame clones and leaves out a portion. This sample has about 180,000 clones, with 58% found just once. Sequencing used CD4+ T cells sorted from blood, obtained between weeks 55 and 65, from a patient treated with tofacitinib. The receptors here all came from a human donor with alopecia areata.

This clone appeared a few times. The chain carries TRBV9 and TRBJ1-6, with 8 bases fitting TRBD1. Germline V gene lookup returns CDR1 SGDLS and CDR2 YYNGEE. V was pared by 3 bases and J by 9 bases, with 5 bases of the junction left unmatched. The CDR3 sequence is 14 residues long. CDR3 bases: TGTGCCAGCAGCGGCACAGGGGGTGGTTCACCCCTCCACTTT. Its translation: CASSGTGGGSPLHF.

The chain carries TRBV7-8 and TRBJ2-3; D may be TRBD1 or TRBD2 (6 bases each). CDR3 size: 18 residues. From germline, CDR1 is SGHVS and CDR2 FQNEAQ. Between the trimmed V and J ends, which lost 3 bases and 4 bases, there was a span of 23 bases. CDR3 residues: CASSFPKTGALGADTQYF. DNA for the CDR3: TGTGCCAGCAGCTTTCCCAAAACGGGGGCTCTAGGGGCAGATACGCAGTATTTT.

V usage is TRBV6-6 and J usage is TRBJ2-7; maybe TRBD1 (7 bases). Trimming pared 0 bases from V and 9 bases from J, leaving 15 bases between. The CDR3 sequence is 14 residues long. Germline V CDR1 and CDR2: MNHNY, SVGAGI (reference sequence). The chain's CDR3 is CASSYSREPGGQYF. In DNA form, the CDR3 reads TGTGCCAGCAGTTACTCTCGGGAGCCAGGGGGGCAGTACTTC.

This chain links TRBV25-1 with TRBJ2-6; D may be TRBD1 (5 bases). This CDR3 region has 15 residues. Germline CDR1 reads MGHDK; CDR2 reads SYGVNS. Trimming took 3 bases from V and 2 from J, leaving 8 bases between them. CDR3 in amino acids: CASSDAGTGANVLTF. CDR3 bases: TGTGCCAGCAGTGACGCAGGGACTGGGGCCAACGTCCTGACTTTC. The full variable domain, completed using reference TRBV25-1 and TRBJ2-6, is EADIYQTPRYLVIGTGKKITLECSQTMGHDKMYWYQQDPGMELHLIHYSYGVNSTEKGDLSSESTVSRIRTEHFPLTLESARPSHTSQYLCASSDAGTGANVLTFGAGSRLTVL.

The V and J genes are TRBV19 and TRBJ2-5, with D possibly being TRBD1 or TRBD2 (5 bases each). V was shortened by 5 bases and J by 5 bases, with 15 bases between the two germline ends. The germline V gene encodes CDR1 LNHDA and CDR2 SQIVND (reference sequence). The CDR3 is 14 residues long. Here the CDR3 DNA reads TGTGCCAGTAGTCACGAGGGGAACTTGGAGACCCAGTACTTC. Translating it yields CASSHEGNLETQYF.

The rearrangement uses TRBV7-2 and TRBJ1-2, with 9 nucleotides matching TRBD1. CDR3 size: 15 residues. Germline assignment: CDR1 SGHTA and CDR2 FQGNSA. V lost 1 base to trimming and J lost 5 bases; unmatched junction nucleotides: 5. The CDR3, as DNA: TGTGCCAGCAGCTTAGTATTGGACAGGGGTTATGGCTACACCTTC. This encodes CASSLVLDRGYGYTF.

In this sample, this clone turned up once. The CDR3 DNA reads TGTGCCAGCAGCGTCCCGAGCACAGATACGCAGTATTTT. Its protein product is CASSVPSTDTQYF. The V gene is TRBV5-6, the J gene TRBJ2-3; D gene ambiguous. Germline V gives CDR1 SGHDT, CDR2 YYEEEE. The CDR3 length is 13 residues. Trimming took 4 bases from V and 0 from J, leaving 6 bases between them.

The J gene is TRBJ1-2, the V gene TRBV6-5; 7 nucleotides agree with TRBD1. The V gene's germline CDR1 is MNHEY and CDR2 SVGAGI. The CDR3 runs 14 residues. The J segment lost 0 bases and the V segment lost 5 bases, leaving 3 bases of the junction unmatched. The CDR3 protein is CASSTGTANYGYTF. As DNA, the CDR3 is TGTGCCAGCAGTACTGGGACAGCTAACTATGGCTACACCTTC.

The chain has TRBV2 and TRBJ2-3; D unresolved. The germline V gene encodes CDR1 SNHLY and CDR2 FYNNEI. V was trimmed by 2 bases and J by 4 bases, leaving 4 bases between them. The CDR3 loop spans 12 amino acids. CDR3 nucleotide sequence: TGTGCCAGCAGTGAAAGGGCAGATACGCAGTATTTT. Its protein product is CASSERADTQYF.

This clone was counted at least ten times. The chain uses TRBV29-1 and TRBJ2-5; TRBD2 matches 11 bases. V was clipped by 4 bases and J by 7 bases; unmatched bases: 8. The CDR3 runs 14 residues. Germline loops: CDR1 SQVTM, CDR2 ANQGSEA. Here the CDR3 DNA reads TGCAGCGTTGGTGTTAGCGGGGGGGCCGGGACCCAGTACTTC. It is translated as CSVGVSGGAGTQYF.

This chain connects TRBV29-1 to TRBJ2-1; 13 bases agree with TRBD2. The CDR3 extends over 16 amino acids. J was trimmed by 2 bases and V by 5 bases; bases with no gene match: 6. Germline V gene sequence: CDR1 SQVTM, CDR2 ANQGSEA. Here the CDR3 DNA reads TGCAGCGTTTCGAGAACTAGCGGGGGGGCCTACAATGAGCAGTTCTTC. It translates to CSVSRTSGGAYNEQFF.

The rearrangement uses TRBV6-1 and TRBJ2-1, with TRBD2 as a possible D gene (5 bases). V was clipped by 0 bases and J by 12 bases, with 12 bases between them. The length of the CDR3 is 13 residues. Per germline, CDR1 MNHNS and CDR2 SASEGT. CDR3 in amino acids: CASSEASSGLQFF. The CDR3, as DNA: TGTGCCAGCAGTGAAGCCAGTTCGGGGTTGCAGTTCTTC.

This chain uses TRBV30 with TRBJ2-2; D might be TRBD2 (6 bases). The CDR3 length is 14 residues. Germline V CDR1 and CDR2: GTSNPN, SVGIG (reference sequence). V was shortened by 0 bases and J by 1 base, with 6 bases between the two germline ends. Written as DNA, the CDR3 is TGTGCCTGGAGTGTGGGGGGGAACACCGGGGAGCTGTTTTTT. It yields the protein CAWSVGGNTGELFF.

This rearrangement joins TRBV10-2 to TRBJ1-2; possibly TRBD1 for D (5 bases). The V end was cut by 7 bases, the J end by 7 bases, with 10 bases between. Germline V gives CDR1 WSHSY, CDR2 SAAADI. This CDR3 is built from 11 residues. The CDR3 DNA reads TGCGCCAGCACAGCGGGGGGTGGCTACACCTTC. Translated: CASTAGGGYTF.

The chain has TRBV4-1 and TRBJ2-3; no firm D call. The CDR3 contains 16 residues. Trimming removed 0 bases from V and 3 bases from J, with 13 bases in between. Germline V gene data show CDR1 as MGHRA and CDR2 as YSYEKL. CDR3 sequence reads: CASSQDTGSRTDTQYF. CDR3 DNA: TGCGCCAGCAGCCAAGATACCGGGTCTCGGACAGATACGCAGTATTTT.

This clone showed up just a few times. This sequence joins TRBV5-1 and TRBJ2-3, with D maybe TRBD1 (5 bases). This CDR3 is 14 amino acids long. V gave up 5 bases and J gave up 6 bases, with 16 bases separating them. CDR1 SGHRS and CDR2 YFSETQ come from the germline V gene. Written as DNA, the CDR3 is TGCGCCAGCAGTCCGAAACGACAGCCGGATACGCAGTATTTT. Amino acid sequence: CASSPKRQPDTQYF.

This clone has a single count. This chain uses TRBV6-5 with TRBJ2-7; 8 bases are shared with TRBD1. V lost 6 bases, J lost 0 bases, and 1 base stayed unmatched. CDR3 length equals 13 residues. Germline CDR1 MNHEY, CDR2 SVGAGI. CDR3 region: CASRGQGSYEQYF. The DNA for the CDR3 is TGTGCCAGCAGAGGACAGGGCTCCTACGAGCAGTACTTC.

The CDR3 nucleotides are TGCAGCGTTGTACGGGAGGGAGCGGGAGGCTACACCTTC. Encoded protein: CSVVREGAGGYTF. The V gene is TRBV29-1, the J gene TRBJ1-2; D call uncertain. Germline V gives CDR1 SQVTM, CDR2 ANQGSEA. The CDR3 runs 13 residues. Trimming took off 4 bases at V and 8 bases at J, with 17 bases between the two ends.

V is TRBV4-1 and J is TRBJ1-5, with D possibly being TRBD1 (5 bases). Trimming took off 4 bases at V and 3 bases at J, with 13 bases between the two ends. This CDR3 region has 15 residues. Germline CDR1 MGHRA, CDR2 YSYEKL. CDR3 protein: CASSPMGLANQPQHF. The DNA for the CDR3 is TGCGCCAGCAGCCCAATGGGACTTGCCAATCAGCCCCAGCATTTT.

This clone was seen at least ten times. The chain employs TRBV19 and TRBJ1-6; D gene uncertain. The CDR3 runs to 14 residues. V was trimmed by 5 bases and J by 14 bases, leaving 19 bases between them. CDR1 is LNHDA, CDR2 SQIVND, per germline (reference sequence). CDR3 loop: CASSVGAVEGTLHF. CDR3 DNA sequence: TGTGCCAGTAGTGTTGGAGCAGTGGAAGGGACCCTCCACTTT.

In this sample, this clone turned up a few times. The genes are TRBV19 and TRBJ2-1; 10 positions match TRBD2. Germline V gene sequence: CDR1 LNHDA, CDR2 SQIVND (reference sequence). V gave up 6 bases and J gave up 4 bases; unmatched junction bases: 3. The CDR3 covers 14 residues. CDR3 bases: TGTGCCAGTAGATGGACTAGCGGTTACAATGAGCAGTTCTTC. It is translated as CASRWTSGYNEQFF.